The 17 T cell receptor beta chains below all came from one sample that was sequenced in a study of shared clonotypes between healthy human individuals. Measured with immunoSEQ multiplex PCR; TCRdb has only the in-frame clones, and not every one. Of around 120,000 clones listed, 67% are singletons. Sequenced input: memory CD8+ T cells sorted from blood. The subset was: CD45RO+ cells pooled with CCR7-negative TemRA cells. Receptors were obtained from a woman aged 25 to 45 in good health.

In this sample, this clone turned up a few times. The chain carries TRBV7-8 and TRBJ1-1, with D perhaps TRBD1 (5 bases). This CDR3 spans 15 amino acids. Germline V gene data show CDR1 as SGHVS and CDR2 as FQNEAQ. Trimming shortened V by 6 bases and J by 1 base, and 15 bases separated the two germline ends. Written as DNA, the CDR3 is TGTGCCAGCAGTGAAGCGATTGGGGGGAACACTGAAGCTTTCTTT. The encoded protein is CASSEAIGGNTEAFF.

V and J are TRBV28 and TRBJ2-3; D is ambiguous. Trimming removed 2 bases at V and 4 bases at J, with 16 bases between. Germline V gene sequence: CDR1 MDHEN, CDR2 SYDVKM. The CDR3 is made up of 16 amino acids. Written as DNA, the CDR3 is TGTGCCAGCAGTTTAGTCAGCAGTCCCGGGCCAGATACGCAGTATTTT. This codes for CASSLVSSPGPDTQYF.

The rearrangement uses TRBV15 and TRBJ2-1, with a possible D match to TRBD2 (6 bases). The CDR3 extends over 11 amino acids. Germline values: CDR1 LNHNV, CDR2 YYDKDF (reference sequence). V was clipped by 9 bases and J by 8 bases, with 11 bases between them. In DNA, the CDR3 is TGTGCCACTACAAGCGGGTATGAGCAGTTCTTC. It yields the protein CATTSGYEQFF.

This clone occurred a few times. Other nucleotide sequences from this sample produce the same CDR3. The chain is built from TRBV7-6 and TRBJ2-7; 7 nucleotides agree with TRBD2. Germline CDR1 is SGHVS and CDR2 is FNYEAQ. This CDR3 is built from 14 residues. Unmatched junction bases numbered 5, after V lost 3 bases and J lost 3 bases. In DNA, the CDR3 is TGTGCCAGCAGCTTCGCGGGAGAGGGCTACGAGCAGTACTTC. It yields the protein CASSFAGEGYEQYF.

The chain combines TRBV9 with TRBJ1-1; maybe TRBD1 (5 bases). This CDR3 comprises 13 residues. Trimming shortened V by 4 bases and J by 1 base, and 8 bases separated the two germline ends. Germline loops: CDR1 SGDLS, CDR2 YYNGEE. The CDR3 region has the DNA TGTGCCAGCAGCCCAGGGACGAACACTGAAGCTTTCTTT. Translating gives CASSPGTNTEAFF.

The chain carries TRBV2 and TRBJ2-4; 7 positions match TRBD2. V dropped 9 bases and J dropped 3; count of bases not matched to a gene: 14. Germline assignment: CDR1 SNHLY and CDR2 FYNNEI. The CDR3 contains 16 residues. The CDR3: CASQWAGERGKNIQYF. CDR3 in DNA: TGTGCCAGTCAATGGGCGGGAGAGCGAGGCAAAAACATTCAGTACTTC.

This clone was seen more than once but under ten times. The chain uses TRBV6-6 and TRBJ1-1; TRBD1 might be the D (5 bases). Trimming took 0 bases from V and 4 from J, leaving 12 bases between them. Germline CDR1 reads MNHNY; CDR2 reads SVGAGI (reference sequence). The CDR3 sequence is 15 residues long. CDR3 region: CASSYSRAGSTEAFF. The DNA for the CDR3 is TGTGCCAGCAGTTACTCGAGGGCAGGGAGCACTGAAGCTTTCTTT.

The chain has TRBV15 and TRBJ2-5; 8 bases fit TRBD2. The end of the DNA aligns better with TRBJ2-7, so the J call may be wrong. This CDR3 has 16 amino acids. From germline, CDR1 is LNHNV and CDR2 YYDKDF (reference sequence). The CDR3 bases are TGTGCCACCAGCAGTGGTCAAGCGGGAGAGGTCCACGAGCAGTACTTC. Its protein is CATSSGQAGEVHEQYF.

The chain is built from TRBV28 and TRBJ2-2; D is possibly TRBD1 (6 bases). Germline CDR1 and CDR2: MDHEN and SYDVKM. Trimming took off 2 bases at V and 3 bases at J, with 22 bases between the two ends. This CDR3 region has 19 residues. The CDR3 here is CASSLRFGRGYGDTGELFF. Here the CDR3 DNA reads TGTGCCAGCAGTTTAAGGTTCGGCAGGGGCTATGGGGACACCGGGGAGCTGTTTTTT.

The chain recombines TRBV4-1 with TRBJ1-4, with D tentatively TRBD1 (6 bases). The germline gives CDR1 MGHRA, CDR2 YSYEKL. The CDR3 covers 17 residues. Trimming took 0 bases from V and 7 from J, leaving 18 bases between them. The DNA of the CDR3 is TGCGCCAGCAGCCAAGATAAATGGGCAGGGGTAGGTGAAAAACTGTTTTTT. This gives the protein CASSQDKWAGVGEKLFF.

CDR3 sequence reads: CASSQDWWPPYEQYF. The CDR3, as DNA: TGCGCCAGCAGCCAAGATTGGTGGCCCCCCTACGAGCAGTACTTC. The chain has TRBV4-1 and TRBJ2-7; no clear D. The germline gives CDR1 MGHRA, CDR2 YSYEKL. With 0 bases removed from V and 2 bases from J, the gap between germline ends came to 11 bases. This CDR3 is 15 amino acids long.

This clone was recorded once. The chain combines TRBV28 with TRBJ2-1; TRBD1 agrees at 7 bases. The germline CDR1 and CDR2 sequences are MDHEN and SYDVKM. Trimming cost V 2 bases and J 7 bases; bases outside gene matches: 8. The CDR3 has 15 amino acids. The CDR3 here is CASSLRDSRGNEQFF. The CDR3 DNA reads TGTGCCAGCAGTTTAAGGGACAGTAGGGGAAATGAGCAGTTCTTC.

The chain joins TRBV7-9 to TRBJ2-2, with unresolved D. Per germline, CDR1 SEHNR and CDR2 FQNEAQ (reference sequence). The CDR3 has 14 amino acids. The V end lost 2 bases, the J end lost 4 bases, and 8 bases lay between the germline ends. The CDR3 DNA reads TGTGCCAGCAGCTTATCCTACGGCACCGGGGAGCTGTTTTTT. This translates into CASSLSYGTGELFF.

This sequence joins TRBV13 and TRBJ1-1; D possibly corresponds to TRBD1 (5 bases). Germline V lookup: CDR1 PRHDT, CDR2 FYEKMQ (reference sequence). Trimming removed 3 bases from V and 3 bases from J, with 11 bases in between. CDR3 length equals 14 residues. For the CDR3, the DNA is TGTGCCAGCAGCTTCCAGGGTACGTACACTGAAGCTTTCTTT. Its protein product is CASSFQGTYTEAFF.

The CDR3 DNA reads as TGTGCCAGCCGGGTGACGGGGTCTTCCTACGAGCAGTACTTC. Translated, it gives CASRVTGSSYEQYF. The J gene is TRBJ2-7, the V gene TRBV27, with D possibly being TRBD2 (5 bases). The CDR3 is made up of 14 amino acids. Germline CDR1 is MNHEY and CDR2 is SMNVEV (reference sequence). V was shortened by 8 bases and J by 1 base, with 15 bases between the two germline ends.

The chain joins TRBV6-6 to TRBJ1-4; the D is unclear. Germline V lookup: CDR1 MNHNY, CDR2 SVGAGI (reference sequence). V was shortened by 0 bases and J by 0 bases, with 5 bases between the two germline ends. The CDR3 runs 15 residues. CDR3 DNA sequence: TGTGCCAGCAGTTACTCGGTGACAACTAATGAAAAACTGTTTTTT. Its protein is CASSYSVTTNEKLFF.

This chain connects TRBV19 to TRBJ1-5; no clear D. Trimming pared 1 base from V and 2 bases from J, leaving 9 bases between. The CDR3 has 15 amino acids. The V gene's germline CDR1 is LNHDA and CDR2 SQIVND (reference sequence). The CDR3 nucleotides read TGTGCCAGTAGTATAGCGGTCTCCGGCAATCAGCCCCAGCATTTT. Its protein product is CASSIAVSGNQPQHF.